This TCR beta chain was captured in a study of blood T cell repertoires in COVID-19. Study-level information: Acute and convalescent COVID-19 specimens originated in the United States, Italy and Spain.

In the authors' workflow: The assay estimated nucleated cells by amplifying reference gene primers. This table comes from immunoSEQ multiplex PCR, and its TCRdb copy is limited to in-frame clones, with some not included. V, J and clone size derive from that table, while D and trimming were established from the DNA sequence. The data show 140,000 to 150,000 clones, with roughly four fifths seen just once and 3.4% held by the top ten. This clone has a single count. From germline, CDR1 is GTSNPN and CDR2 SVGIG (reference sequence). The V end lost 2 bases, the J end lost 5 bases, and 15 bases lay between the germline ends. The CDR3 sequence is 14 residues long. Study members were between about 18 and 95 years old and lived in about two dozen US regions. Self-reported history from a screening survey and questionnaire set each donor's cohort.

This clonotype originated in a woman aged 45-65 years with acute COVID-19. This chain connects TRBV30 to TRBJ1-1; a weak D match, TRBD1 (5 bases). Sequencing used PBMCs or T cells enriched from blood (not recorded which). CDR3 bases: TGTGCCTGGAGTTTTGCAGGGTTTTTGACTGAAGCTTTCTTT. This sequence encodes CAWSFAGFLTEAFF.